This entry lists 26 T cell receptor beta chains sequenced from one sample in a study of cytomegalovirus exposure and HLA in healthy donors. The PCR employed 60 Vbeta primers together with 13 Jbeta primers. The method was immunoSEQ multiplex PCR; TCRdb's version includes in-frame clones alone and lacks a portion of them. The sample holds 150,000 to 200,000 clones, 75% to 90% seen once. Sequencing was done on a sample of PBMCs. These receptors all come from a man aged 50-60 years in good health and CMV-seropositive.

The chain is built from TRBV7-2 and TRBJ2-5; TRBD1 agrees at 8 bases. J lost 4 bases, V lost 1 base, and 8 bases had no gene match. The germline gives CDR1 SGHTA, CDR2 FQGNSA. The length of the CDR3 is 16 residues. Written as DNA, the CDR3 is TGTGCCAGCAGCTTAGATGGACAGGGAATCGGAGAGACCCAGTACTTC. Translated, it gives CASSLDGQGIGETQYF.

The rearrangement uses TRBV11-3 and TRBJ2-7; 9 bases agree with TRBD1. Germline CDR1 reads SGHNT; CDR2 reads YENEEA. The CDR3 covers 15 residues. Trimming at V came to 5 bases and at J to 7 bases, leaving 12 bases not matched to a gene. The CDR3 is CASSKSRDRDGEQYF. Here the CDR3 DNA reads TGTGCCAGCAGCAAAAGCCGGGACAGGGATGGGGAGCAGTACTTC.

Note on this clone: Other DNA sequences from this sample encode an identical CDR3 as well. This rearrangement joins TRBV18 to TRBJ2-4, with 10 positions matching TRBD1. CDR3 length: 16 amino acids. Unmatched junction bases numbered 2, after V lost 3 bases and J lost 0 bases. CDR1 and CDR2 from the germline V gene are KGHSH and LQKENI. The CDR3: CASSPGQGLAKNIQYF. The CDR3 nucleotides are TGTGCCAGCTCACCGGGACAGGGGTTAGCCAAAAACATTCAGTACTTC.

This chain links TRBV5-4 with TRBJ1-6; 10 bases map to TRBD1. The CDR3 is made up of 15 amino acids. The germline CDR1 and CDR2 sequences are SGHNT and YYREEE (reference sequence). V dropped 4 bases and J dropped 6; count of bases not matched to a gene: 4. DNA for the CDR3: TGTGCCAGCAGCCTTGACAGGGGGCTTAATTCACCCCTCCACTTT. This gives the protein CASSLDRGLNSPLHF. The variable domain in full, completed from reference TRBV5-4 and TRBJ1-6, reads ETGVTQSPTHLIKTRGQQVTLRCSSQSGHNTVSWYQQALGQGPQFIFQYYREEENGRGNFPPRFSGLQFPNYSSELNVNALELDDSALYLCASSLDRGLNSPLHFGNGTRLTVT.

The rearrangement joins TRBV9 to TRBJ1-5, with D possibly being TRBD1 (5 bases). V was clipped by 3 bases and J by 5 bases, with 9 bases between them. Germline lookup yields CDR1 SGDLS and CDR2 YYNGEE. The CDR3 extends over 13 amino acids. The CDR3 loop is CASSAGGDQPQHF. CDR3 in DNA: TGTGCCAGCAGCGCGGGGGGGGATCAGCCCCAGCATTTT.

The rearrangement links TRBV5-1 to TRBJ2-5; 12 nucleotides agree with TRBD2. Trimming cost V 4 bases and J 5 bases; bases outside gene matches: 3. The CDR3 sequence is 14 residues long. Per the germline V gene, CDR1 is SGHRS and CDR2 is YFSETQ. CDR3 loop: CASSEGLAGETQYF. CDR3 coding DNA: TGCGCCAGCAGCGAAGGACTAGCGGGGGAGACCCAGTACTTC.

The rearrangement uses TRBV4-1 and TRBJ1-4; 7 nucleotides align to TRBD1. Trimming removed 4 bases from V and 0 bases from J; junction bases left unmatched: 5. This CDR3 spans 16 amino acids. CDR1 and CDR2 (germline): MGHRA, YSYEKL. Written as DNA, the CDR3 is TGCGCCAGCAGCCGTCCCCAGGGGGCAACTAATGAAAAACTGTTTTTT. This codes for CASSRPQGATNEKLFF.

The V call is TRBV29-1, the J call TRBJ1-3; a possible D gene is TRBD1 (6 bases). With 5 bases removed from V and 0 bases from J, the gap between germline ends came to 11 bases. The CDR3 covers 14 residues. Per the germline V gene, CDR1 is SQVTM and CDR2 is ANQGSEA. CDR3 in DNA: TGCAGCGTTTTGGCAGGGGACTCTGGAAACACCATATATTTT. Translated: CSVLAGDSGNTIYF.

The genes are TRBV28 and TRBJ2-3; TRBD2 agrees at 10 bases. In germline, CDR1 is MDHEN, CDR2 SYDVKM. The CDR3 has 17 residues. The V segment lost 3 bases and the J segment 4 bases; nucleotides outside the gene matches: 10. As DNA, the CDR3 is TGTGCCAGCAGTTTGGTGGATCTAGCGGGAGAATCAGATACGCAGTATTTT. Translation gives CASSLVDLAGESDTQYF.

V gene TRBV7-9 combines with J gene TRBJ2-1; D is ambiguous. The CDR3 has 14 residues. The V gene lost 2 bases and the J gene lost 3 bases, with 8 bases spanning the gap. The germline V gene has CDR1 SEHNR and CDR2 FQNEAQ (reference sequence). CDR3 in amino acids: CASSLISVYNEQFF. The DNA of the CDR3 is TGTGCCAGCAGCTTAATTTCAGTCTACAATGAGCAGTTCTTC. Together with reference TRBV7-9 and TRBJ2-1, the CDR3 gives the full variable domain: DTGVSQNPRHKITKRGQNVTFRCDPISEHNRLYWYRQTLGQGPEFLTYFQNEAQLEKSRLLSDRFSAERPKGSFSTLEIQRTEQGDSAMYLCASSLISVYNEQFFGPGTRLTVL.

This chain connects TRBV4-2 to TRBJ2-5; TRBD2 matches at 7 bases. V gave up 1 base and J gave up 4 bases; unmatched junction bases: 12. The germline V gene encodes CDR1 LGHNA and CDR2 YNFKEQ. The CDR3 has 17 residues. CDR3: CASSQGAGLVHAETQYF. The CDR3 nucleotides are TGTGCCAGCAGCCAAGGGGCCGGACTAGTACATGCAGAGACCCAGTACTTC.

CDR3 in amino acids: CASSAGYEAFF. The CDR3 region has the DNA TGTGCCAGCAGCGCGGGGTATGAAGCTTTCTTT. This rearrangement joins TRBV9 to TRBJ1-1; D ambiguous. The CDR3 is 11 residues long. The V end lost 3 bases, the J end lost 7 bases, and 7 bases lay between the germline ends. Germline-derived CDR1 and CDR2 are SGDLS and YYNGEE.

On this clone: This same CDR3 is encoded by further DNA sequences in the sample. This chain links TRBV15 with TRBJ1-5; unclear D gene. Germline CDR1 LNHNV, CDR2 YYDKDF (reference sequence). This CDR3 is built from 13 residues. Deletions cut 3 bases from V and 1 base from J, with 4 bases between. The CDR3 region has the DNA TGTGCCACCAGCAGCAGAAGCAATCAGCCCCAGCATTTT. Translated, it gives CATSSRSNQPQHF.

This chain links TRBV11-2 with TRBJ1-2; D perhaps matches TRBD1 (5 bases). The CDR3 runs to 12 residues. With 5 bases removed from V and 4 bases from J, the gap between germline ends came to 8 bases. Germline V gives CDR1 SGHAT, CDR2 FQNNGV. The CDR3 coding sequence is TGTGCCAGCAGCCCCGACAGCTATGGCTACACCTTC. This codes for CASSPDSYGYTF.

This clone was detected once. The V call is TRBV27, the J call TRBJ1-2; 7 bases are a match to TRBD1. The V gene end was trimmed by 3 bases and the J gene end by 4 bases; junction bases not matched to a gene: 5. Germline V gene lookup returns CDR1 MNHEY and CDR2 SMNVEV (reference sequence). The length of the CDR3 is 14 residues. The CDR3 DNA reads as TGTGCCAGCAGTTTTTCGACAGGGATCTATGGCTACACCTTC. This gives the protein CASSFSTGIYGYTF.

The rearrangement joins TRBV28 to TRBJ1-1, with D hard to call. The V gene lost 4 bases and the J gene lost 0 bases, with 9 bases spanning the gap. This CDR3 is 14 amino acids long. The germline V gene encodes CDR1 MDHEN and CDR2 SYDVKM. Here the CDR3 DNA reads TGTGCCAGCAGTTCCCAGGTTATGAACACTGAAGCTTTCTTT. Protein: CASSSQVMNTEAFF.

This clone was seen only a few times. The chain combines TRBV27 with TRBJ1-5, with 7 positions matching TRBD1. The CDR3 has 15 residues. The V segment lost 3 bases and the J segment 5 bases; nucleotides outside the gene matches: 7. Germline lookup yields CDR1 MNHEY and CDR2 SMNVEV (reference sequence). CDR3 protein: CASSLVTGEDQPQHF. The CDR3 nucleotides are TGTGCCAGCAGTTTGGTAACAGGGGAGGATCAGCCCCAGCATTTT.

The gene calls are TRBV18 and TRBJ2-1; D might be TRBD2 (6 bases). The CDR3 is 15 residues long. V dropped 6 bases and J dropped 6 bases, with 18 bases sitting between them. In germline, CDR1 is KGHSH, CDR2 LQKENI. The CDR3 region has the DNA TGTGCCAGCTCTCAACGGGGACTTCCTCCCAATGAGCAGTTCTTC. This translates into CASSQRGLPPNEQFF.

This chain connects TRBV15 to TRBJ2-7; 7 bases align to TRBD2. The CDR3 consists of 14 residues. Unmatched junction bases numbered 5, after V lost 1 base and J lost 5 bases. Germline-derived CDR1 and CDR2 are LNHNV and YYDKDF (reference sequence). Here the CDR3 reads CATSRVGGVNEQYF. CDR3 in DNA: TGTGCCACCAGCAGAGTGGGGGGGGTCAACGAGCAGTACTTC. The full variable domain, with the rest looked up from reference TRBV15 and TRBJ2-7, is DAMVIQNPRYQVTQFGKPVTLSCSQTLNHNVMYWYQQKSSQAPKLLFHYYDKDFNNEADTPDNFQSRRPNTSFCFLDIRSPGLGDTAMYLCATSRVGGVNEQYFGPGTRLTVT.

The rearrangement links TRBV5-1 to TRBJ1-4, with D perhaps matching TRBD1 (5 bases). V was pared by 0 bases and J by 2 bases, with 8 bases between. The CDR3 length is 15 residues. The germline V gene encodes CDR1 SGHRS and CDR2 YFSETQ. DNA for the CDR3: TGCGCCAGCAGCTTGGGACAGTCTACTAATGAAAAACTGTTTTTT. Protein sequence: CASSLGQSTNEKLFF.

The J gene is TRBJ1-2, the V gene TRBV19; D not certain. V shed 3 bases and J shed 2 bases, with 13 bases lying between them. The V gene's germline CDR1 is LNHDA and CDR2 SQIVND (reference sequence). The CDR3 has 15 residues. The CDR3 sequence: CASSMEKTTNYGYTF. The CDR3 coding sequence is TGTGCCAGTAGTATGGAGAAAACTACGAACTATGGCTACACCTTC.

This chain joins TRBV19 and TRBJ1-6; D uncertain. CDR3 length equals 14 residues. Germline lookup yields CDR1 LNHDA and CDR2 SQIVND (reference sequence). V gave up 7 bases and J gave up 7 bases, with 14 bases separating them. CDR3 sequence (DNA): TGTGCCAGTAACTCGGGTTTTCCAAATTCACCCCTCCACTTT. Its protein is CASNSGFPNSPLHF. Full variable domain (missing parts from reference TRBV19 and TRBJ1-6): DGGITQSPKYLFRKEGQNVTLSCEQNLNHDAMYWYRQDPGQGLRLIYYSQIVNDFQKGDIAEGYSVSREKKESFPLTVTSAQKNPTAFYLCASNSGFPNSPLHFGNGTRLTVT.

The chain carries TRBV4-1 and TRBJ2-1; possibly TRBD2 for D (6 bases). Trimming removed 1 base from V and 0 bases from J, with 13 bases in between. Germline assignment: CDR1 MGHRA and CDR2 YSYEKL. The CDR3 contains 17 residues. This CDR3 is CASSQGEEQSSYNEQFF. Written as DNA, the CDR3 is TGCGCCAGCAGCCAAGGGGAGGAGCAGAGCTCCTACAATGAGCAGTTCTTC.

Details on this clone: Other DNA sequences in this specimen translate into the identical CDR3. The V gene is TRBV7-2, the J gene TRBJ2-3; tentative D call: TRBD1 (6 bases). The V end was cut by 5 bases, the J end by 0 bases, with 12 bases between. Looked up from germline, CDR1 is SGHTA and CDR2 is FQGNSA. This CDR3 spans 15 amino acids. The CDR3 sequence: CASSPWGRSTDTQYF. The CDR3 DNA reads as TGTGCCAGCAGCCCGTGGGGGCGAAGCACAGATACGCAGTATTTT.

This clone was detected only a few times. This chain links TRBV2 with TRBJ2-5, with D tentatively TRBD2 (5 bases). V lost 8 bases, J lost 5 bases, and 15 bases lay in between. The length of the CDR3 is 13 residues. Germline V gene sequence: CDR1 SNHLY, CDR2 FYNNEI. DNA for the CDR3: TGTGCCAGCTTAGAGGGAGTGCGTGAGACCCAGTACTTC. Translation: CASLEGVRETQYF.

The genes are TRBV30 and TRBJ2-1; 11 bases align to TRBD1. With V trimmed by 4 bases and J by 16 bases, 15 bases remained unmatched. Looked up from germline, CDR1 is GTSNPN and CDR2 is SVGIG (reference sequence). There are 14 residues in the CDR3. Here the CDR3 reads CAWTTGTGGVPSFF. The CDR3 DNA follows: TGTGCCTGGACCACCGGGACAGGGGGTGTACCGTCCTTCTTC.